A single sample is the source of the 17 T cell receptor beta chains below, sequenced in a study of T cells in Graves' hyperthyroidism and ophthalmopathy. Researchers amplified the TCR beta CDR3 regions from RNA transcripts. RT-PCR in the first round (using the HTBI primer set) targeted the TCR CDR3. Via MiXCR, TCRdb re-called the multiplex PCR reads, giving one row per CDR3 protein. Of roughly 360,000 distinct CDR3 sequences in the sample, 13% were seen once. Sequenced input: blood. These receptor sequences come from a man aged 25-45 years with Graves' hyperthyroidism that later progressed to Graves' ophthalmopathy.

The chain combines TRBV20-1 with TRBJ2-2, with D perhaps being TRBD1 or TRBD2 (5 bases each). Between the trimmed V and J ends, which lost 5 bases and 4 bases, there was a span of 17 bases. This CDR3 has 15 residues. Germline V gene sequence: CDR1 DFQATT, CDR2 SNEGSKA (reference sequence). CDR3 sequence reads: CSAGTPGMGTGELFF. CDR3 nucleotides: TGCAGTGCTGGGACCCCGGGGATGGGCACCGGGGAGCTGTTTTTT.

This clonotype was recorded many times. CDR3 in amino acids: CASGTGILNTEAFF. CDR3 DNA: TGCGCCAGCGGGACAGGGATTTTGAACACTGAAGCTTTCTTT. The J gene is TRBJ1-1, the V gene TRBV5-1, with 9 bases matching TRBD1. The CDR3 runs to 14 residues. The germline V gene encodes CDR1 SGHRS and CDR2 YFSETQ. Trimming cost V 7 bases and J 0 bases; bases outside gene matches: 4.

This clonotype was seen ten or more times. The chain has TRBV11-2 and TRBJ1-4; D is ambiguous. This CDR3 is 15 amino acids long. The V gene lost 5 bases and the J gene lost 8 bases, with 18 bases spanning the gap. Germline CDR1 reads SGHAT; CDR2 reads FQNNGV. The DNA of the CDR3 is TGTGCCAGCAGCCCCCCGCCTCGTCGAGTGGAAAAACTGTTTTTT. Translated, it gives CASSPPPRRVEKLFF. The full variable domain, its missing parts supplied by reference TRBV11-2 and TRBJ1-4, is EAGVAQSPRYKIIEKRQSVAFWCNPISGHATLYWYQQILGQGPKLLIQFQNNGVVDDSQLPKDRFSAERLKGVDSTLKIQPAKLEDSAVYLCASSPPPRRVEKLFFGSGTQLSVL.

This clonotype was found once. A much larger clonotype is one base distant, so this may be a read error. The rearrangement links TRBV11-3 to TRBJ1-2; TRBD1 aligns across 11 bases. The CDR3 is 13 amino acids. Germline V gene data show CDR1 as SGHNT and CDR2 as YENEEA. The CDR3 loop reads CASGQGANYGCTF. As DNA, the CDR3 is TGTGCCAGCGGACAGGGGGCGAACTATGGCTGCACCTTC.

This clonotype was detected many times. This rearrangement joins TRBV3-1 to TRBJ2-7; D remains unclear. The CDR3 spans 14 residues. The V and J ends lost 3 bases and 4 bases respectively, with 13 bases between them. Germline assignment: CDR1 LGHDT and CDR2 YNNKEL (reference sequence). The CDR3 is CASSQARTSYEQYF. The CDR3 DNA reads TGTGCCAGCAGCCAGGCCCGGACCTCATACGAGCAGTACTTC.

The CDR3 DNA sequence: TGTGCCAGCTCCCCCTCCCCTTTCAAGACAGACTATGGCTACACCTTC. Residues: CASSPSPFKTDYGYTF. The chain is built from TRBV18 and TRBJ1-2, with D tentatively TRBD1 (5 bases). The CDR3 is 16 residues long. The germline gives CDR1 KGHSH, CDR2 LQKENI. V shed 6 bases and J shed 3 bases, with 20 bases lying between them.

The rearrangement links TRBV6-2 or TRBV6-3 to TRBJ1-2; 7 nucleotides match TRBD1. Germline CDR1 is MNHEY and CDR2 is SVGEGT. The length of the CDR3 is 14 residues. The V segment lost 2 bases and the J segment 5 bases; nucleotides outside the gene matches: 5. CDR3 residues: CASSYEDRVYGYTF. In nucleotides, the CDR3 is TGTGCCAGCAGTTACGAAGACAGGGTTTATGGCTACACCTTC.

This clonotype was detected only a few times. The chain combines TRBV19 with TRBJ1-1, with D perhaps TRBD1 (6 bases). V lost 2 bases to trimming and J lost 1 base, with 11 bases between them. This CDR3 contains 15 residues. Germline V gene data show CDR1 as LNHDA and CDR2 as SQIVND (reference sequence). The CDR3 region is CASSITDRSNTEAFF. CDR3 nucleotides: TGTGCCAGTAGTATAACAGACAGGTCGAACACTGAAGCTTTCTTT.

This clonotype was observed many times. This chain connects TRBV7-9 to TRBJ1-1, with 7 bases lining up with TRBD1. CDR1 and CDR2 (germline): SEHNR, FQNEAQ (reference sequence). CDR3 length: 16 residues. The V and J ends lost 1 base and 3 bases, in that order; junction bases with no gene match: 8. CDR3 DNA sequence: TGTGCCAGCAGCTTAGGGGAGACAGGGTTGGACACTGAAGCTTTCTTT. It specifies CASSLGETGLDTEAFF.

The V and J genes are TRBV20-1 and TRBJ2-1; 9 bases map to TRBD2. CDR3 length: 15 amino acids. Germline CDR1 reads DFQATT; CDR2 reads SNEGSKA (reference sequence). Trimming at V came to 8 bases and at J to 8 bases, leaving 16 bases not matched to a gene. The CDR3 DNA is TGCAGTTCCCACCTGGGGACTAGCCTGGGGTATGAGCAGTTCTTC. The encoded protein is CSSHLGTSLGYEQFF.

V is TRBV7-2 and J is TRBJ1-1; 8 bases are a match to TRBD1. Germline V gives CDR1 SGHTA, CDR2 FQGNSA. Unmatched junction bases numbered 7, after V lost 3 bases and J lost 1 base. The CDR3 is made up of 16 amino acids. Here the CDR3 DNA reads TGTGCCAGCAGCTTCCCCGGACAGGGCCCGAACACTGAAGCTTTCTTT. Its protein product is CASSFPGQGPNTEAFF.

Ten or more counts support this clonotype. Written as DNA, the CDR3 is TGTGCCAGCATCCGGACAGGGTATGAGCAGTTCTTC. Translated: CASIRTGYEQFF. The chain links TRBV2 to TRBJ2-1; 8 nucleotides match TRBD1. The CDR3 totals 12 residues. Germline CDR1 and CDR2: SNHLY and FYNNEI. J lost 8 bases, V lost 7 bases, and 4 bases had no gene match.

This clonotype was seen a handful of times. The chain's CDR3 is CASSALAGAHGYTF. CDR3 in DNA: TGTGCCAGCAGCGCGTTAGCAGGGGCCCATGGCTACACCTTC. The chain carries TRBV3-1 and TRBJ1-2; tentatively, D is TRBD1 (6 bases). V shed 5 bases and J shed 6 bases, with 16 bases lying between them. Per the germline V gene, CDR1 is LGHDT and CDR2 is YNNKEL (reference sequence). The CDR3 runs 14 residues.

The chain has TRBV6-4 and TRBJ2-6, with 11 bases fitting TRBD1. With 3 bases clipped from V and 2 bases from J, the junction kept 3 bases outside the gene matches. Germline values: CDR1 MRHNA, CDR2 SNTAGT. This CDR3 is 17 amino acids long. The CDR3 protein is CASSDRTGGAGANVLTF. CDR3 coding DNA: TGTGCCAGCAGTGATCGGACAGGGGGCGCTGGGGCCAACGTCCTGACTTTC.

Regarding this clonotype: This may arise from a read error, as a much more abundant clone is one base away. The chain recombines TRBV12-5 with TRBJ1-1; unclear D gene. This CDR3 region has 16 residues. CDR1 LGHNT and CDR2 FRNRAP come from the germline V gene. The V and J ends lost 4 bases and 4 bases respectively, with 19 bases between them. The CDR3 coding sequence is TGTGCTAGTGGTTCCAAACTTCAAAGAGGGAGCACTGAAGCTTTCTTT. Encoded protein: CASGSKLQRGSTEAFF.

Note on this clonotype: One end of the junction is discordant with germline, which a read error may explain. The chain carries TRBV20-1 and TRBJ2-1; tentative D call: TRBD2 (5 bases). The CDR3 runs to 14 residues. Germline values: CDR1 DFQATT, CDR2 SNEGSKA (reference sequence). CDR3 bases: TGCGGTGCTAGATCTGGAGGCCACTACAATGAGCAGTTCTTC. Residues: CGARSGGHYNEQFF.

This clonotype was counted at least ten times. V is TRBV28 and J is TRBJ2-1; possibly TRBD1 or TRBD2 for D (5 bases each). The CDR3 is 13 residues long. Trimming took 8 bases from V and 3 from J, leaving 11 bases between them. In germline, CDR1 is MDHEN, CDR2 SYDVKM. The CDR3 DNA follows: TGTGCCAGCGGGACGACAGTCTACAATGAGCAGTTCTTC. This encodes CASGTTVYNEQFF.